This T cell receptor beta chain comes out of a study of blood T cell repertoires in COVID-19. Study background: The United States, Italy and Spain were the sources of the acute and convalescent COVID-19 samples. PBMCs, B-cell-depleted T cells, or T cells provided the cDNA or gDNA that made up the material.

This clone was seen a handful of times. CDR3 size: 11 residues. Trimming took 4 bases from V and 6 from J; bases not matched to a gene: 0. Germline loops: CDR1 SNHLY, CDR2 FYNNEI. In the study's own analysis: Amplification with reference gene primers provided the estimates of nucleated cell counts. The table came from immunoSEQ multiplex PCR; TCRdb's copy has only in-frame clones and leaves some out. The V and J calls and the clone size are those of that table, but D and trimming were determined from the DNA. Counted here are about 130,000 clones, more than 70% occurring once; the ten biggest clones make up 3.6%.

The receptor's source is a woman aged 55-69 years with acute or convalescent COVID-19. J is TRBJ2-7 and V is TRBV2, with TRBD2 matching 7 bases. Sequencing used peripheral blood. The CDR3 protein is CASSASGEQYF. The CDR3 DNA sequence: TGTGCCAGCAGTGCTAGCGGCGAGCAGTACTTC.